One sample yielded the 25 T cell receptor beta chains listed below, sequenced in a study of control samples from healthy donors and cancer patients. Sequencing was performed with immunoSEQ multiplex PCR; in TCRdb, only in-frame clones are kept and a portion is missing. This table has 150,000 to 200,000 clones, roughly 91% appearing once. Sequenced input: blood. The receptors stem from a woman younger than 45 in good health.

The chain carries TRBV24-1 and TRBJ1-2, with D perhaps matching TRBD1 (5 bases). The V end was cut by 3 bases, the J end by 8 bases, with 12 bases between. The germline V gene encodes CDR1 KGHDR and CDR2 SFDVKD. The CDR3 length is 13 residues. In DNA form, the CDR3 reads TGTGCCACCAGTGATCTAGGGACGGGGGGCTACACCTTC. It codes for CATSDLGTGGYTF.

As concerns this clone: Other DNA sequences in the same sample also yield this CDR3. The chain couples TRBV28 to TRBJ1-3; 8 positions agree with TRBD1. CDR1 MDHEN and CDR2 SYDVKM come from the germline V gene. J lost 4 bases, V lost 5 bases, and 4 bases had no gene match. This CDR3 has 14 amino acids. The chain's CDR3 is CASSRGTGGNTIYF. The CDR3 nucleotides read TGTGCCAGCAGTCGAGGGACAGGCGGAAACACCATATATTTT.

The gene calls are TRBV9 and TRBJ1-4; maybe TRBD1 (5 bases). This CDR3 is built from 15 residues. Trimming pared 0 bases from V and 3 bases from J, leaving 9 bases between. Germline assignment: CDR1 SGDLS and CDR2 YYNGEE. Written as DNA, the CDR3 is TGTGCCAGCAGCGTAGGTAGGGGCTCTAATGAAAAACTGTTTTTT. Protein sequence: CASSVGRGSNEKLFF.

V gene TRBV18 combines with J gene TRBJ2-3; D gene ambiguous. Germline CDR1 is KGHSH and CDR2 is LQKENI. Deletions cut 0 bases from V and 2 bases from J, with 9 bases between. This CDR3 spans 15 amino acids. The CDR3 DNA sequence: TGTGCCAGCTCACCACCAGGGCCCCACACAGATACGCAGTATTTT. It translates to CASSPPGPHTDTQYF. Filled out from reference TRBV18 and TRBJ2-3, the complete variable domain reads NAGVMQNPRHLVRRRGQEARLRCSPMKGHSHVYWYRQLPEEGLKFMVYLQKENIIDESGMPKERFSAEFPKEGPSILRIQQVVRGDSAAYFCASSPPGPHTDTQYFGPGTRLTVL.

This chain uses TRBV6-4 with TRBJ2-3; 10 bases map to TRBD1. The V and J ends lost 4 bases and 1 base, in that order; junction bases with no gene match: 2. This CDR3 is built from 15 residues. CDR1 and CDR2 from the germline V gene are MRHNA and SNTAGT. As DNA, the CDR3 is TGTGCCAGCAGTGGAGGGACAGGGGGCACAGATACGCAGTATTTT. Encoded protein: CASSGGTGGTDTQYF.

V usage is TRBV5-1 and J usage is TRBJ2-5; 12 bases line up with TRBD2. Germline trimming cut 6 bases from V and 4 bases from J; bases unmatched to any gene: 10. The germline V gene has CDR1 SGHRS and CDR2 YFSETQ. This CDR3 region has 16 residues. CDR3 residues: CASNGLAGIGGETQYF. The CDR3 DNA follows: TGCGCCAGCAACGGACTAGCGGGGATCGGAGGAGAGACCCAGTACTTC.

The CDR3 DNA sequence: TGTGCCTGGAGTGTAGGGAATGAAAAACTGTTTTTT. It yields the protein CAWSVGNEKLFF. V gene TRBV30 combines with J gene TRBJ1-4; D is ambiguous. The CDR3 totals 12 residues. Trimming took off 0 bases at V and 5 bases at J, with 4 bases between the two ends. Germline CDR1 and CDR2: GTSNPN and SVGIG (reference sequence).

The chain carries TRBV5-6 and TRBJ2-5; D is undetermined. CDR1 and CDR2 from the germline V gene are SGHDT and YYEEEE. The CDR3 is made up of 12 amino acids. The V gene lost 0 bases and the J gene lost 5 bases, with 5 bases spanning the gap. The CDR3 region has the DNA TGTGCCAGCAGCTTGGCCGATGAGACCCAGTACTTC. Translating it yields CASSLADETQYF.

The V call is TRBV15, the J call TRBJ1-2; 9 nucleotides align to TRBD1. V was clipped by 2 bases and J by 2 bases; unmatched bases: 6. CDR3 length: 16 residues. The germline V gene has CDR1 LNHNV and CDR2 YYDKDF (reference sequence). In nucleotides, the CDR3 is TGTGCCACCAGCAGATGGGGACAGGGCTCAAACTATGGCTACACCTTC. Amino acids: CATSRWGQGSNYGYTF.

The chain employs TRBV18 and TRBJ1-5; 8 bases align to TRBD1. Germline V gene sequence: CDR1 KGHSH, CDR2 LQKENI. CDR3 length: 15 amino acids. Losses at the gene ends were 3 bases for V and 5 bases for J; bases not matched to a gene: 6. The CDR3: CASSPFRGPDQPQHF. CDR3 DNA: TGTGCCAGCTCACCCTTCAGGGGGCCGGATCAGCCCCAGCATTTT.

The chain carries TRBV5-1 and TRBJ2-1, with 13 bases identical to TRBD2. After removal of 2 bases from V and 0 bases from J, the junction contained 8 bases not matched to a gene. The CDR3 runs to 19 residues. From germline, CDR1 is SGHRS and CDR2 YFSETQ. CDR3 nucleotides: TGCGCCAGCAGCTTCCCCGGGACTAGCGGGACCCGCTCCTACAATGAGCAGTTCTTC. It encodes CASSFPGTSGTRSYNEQFF.

V is TRBV7-9 and J is TRBJ1-1; the D gene is possibly TRBD1 (5 bases). Germline-derived CDR1 and CDR2 are SEHNR and FQNEAQ (reference sequence). CDR3 length: 15 amino acids. V lost 5 bases and J 4 bases, leaving 17 bases between the germline ends. CDR3 nucleotide sequence: TGTGCCAGCAGCGAAGGGACGCTGCGGGGCACTGAAGCTTTCTTT. It is translated as CASSEGTLRGTEAFF.

V usage is TRBV6-6 and J usage is TRBJ2-7, with D possibly matching TRBD2 (5 bases). CDR1 is MNHNY and CDR2 is SVGAGI in the germline V gene (reference sequence). The V and J ends lost 5 bases and 2 bases respectively, with 10 bases between them. The length of the CDR3 is 13 residues. In DNA, the CDR3 is TGTGCCAGCAGTAAACTAGAAACCTACGAGCAGTACTTC. It translates to CASSKLETYEQYF.

The genes are TRBV6-4 and TRBJ1-1; D unresolved. CDR1 is MRHNA, CDR2 SNTAGT, per germline. This CDR3 is built from 15 residues. Trimming shortened V by 0 bases and J by 2 bases, and 10 bases separated the two germline ends. The CDR3 DNA reads as TGTGCCAGCAGTGACTCGGGGAGGGATAACACTGAAGCTTTCTTT. Translating gives CASSDSGRDNTEAFF.

This chain connects TRBV30 to TRBJ1-4; perhaps TRBD1 as D (6 bases). Germline CDR1 and CDR2: GTSNPN and SVGIG (reference sequence). V was clipped by 0 bases and J by 7 bases, with 12 bases between them. The CDR3 spans 14 residues. For the CDR3, the DNA is TGTGCCTGGAGTGTACAAGGGGGTGTTGAAAAACTGTTTTTT. Amino acids: CAWSVQGGVEKLFF.

This clone has a single count. This chain uses TRBV19 with TRBJ2-1; 12 nucleotides line up with TRBD2. CDR3 length: 15 amino acids. J was trimmed by 9 bases and V by 6 bases; bases with no gene match: 9. Per germline, CDR1 LNHDA and CDR2 SQIVND (reference sequence). Written as DNA, the CDR3 is TGTGCCAGTAGACTAACGACTAGCGGGAGCGTTGAGCAGTTCTTC. Translating it yields CASRLTTSGSVEQFF.

As for this clone: Other nucleotide sequences in the sample specify the same CDR3. The chain uses TRBV6-2 or TRBV6-3 and TRBJ2-2, with 11 bases matching TRBD1. Germline trimming cut 6 bases from V and 6 bases from J; bases unmatched to any gene: 6. Looked up from germline, CDR1 is MNHEY and CDR2 is SVGEGT. CDR3 length equals 15 residues. DNA of the CDR3: TGTGCCAGCAGCCCCGGGACAGGGGGTCCCGGGGAGCTGTTTTTT. As protein: CASSPGTGGPGELFF.

The chain joins TRBV5-1 to TRBJ1-4; D may be TRBD1 (6 bases). This CDR3 spans 14 amino acids. V shed 1 base and J shed 8 bases, with 12 bases lying between them. Germline CDR1 is SGHRS and CDR2 is YFSETQ. The CDR3 region has the DNA TGCGCCAGCAGCTTGTGGGGGGCGCAGGAAAAACTGTTTTTT. Protein sequence: CASSLWGAQEKLFF.

This clone was seen a single time. The rearrangement links TRBV7-9 to TRBJ2-3; unclear D gene. Germline V lookup: CDR1 SEHNR, CDR2 FQNEAQ (reference sequence). Trimming shortened V by 1 base and J by 2 bases, and 7 bases separated the two germline ends. The CDR3 runs to 14 residues. This CDR3 reads CASSLGQSTDTQYF. The CDR3 DNA follows: TGTGCCAGCAGCTTAGGGCAGTCCACAGATACGCAGTATTTT.

The rearrangement links TRBV28 to TRBJ2-1; 9 bases are shared with TRBD2. Germline V lookup: CDR1 MDHEN, CDR2 SYDVKM. With 1 base clipped from V and 7 bases from J, the junction kept 5 bases outside the gene matches. The CDR3 covers 15 residues. The CDR3 loop is CASSLSLAGLNEQFF. As DNA, the CDR3 is TGTGCCAGCAGTTTATCCCTAGCGGGATTGAATGAGCAGTTCTTC.

This chain joins TRBV24-1 and TRBJ2-2; no reliable D call. V was shortened by 2 bases and J by 7 bases, with 7 bases between the two germline ends. Germline loops: CDR1 KGHDR, CDR2 SFDVKD. This CDR3 contains 13 residues. The CDR3 DNA follows: TGTGCCACCAGTGATTATGGATTCGGGGAGCTGTTTTTT. Its protein product is CATSDYGFGELFF.

The chain links TRBV19 to TRBJ2-2, with 9 bases fitting TRBD2. The V segment lost 6 bases and the J segment 3 bases; nucleotides outside the gene matches: 5. The CDR3 extends over 15 amino acids. Germline values: CDR1 LNHDA, CDR2 SQIVND (reference sequence). The CDR3, as DNA: TGTGCCAGTAGGGTAGCGGGAGCCTACACCGGGGAGCTGTTTTTT. This encodes CASRVAGAYTGELFF.

The rearrangement uses TRBV18 and TRBJ2-1, with 9 bases that match TRBD2. This CDR3 is built from 16 residues. V shed 3 bases, J shed 0 bases, and the junction held 3 bases outside the gene matches. The V gene's germline CDR1 is KGHSH and CDR2 LQKENI. The CDR3 nucleotides are TGTGCCAGCTCACCGCTAGCGGGACGCTCCTACAATGAGCAGTTCTTC. It translates to CASSPLAGRSYNEQFF.

The chain joins TRBV5-5 to TRBJ1-2; D remains unclear. V lost 0 bases, J lost 1 base, and 7 bases lay in between. This CDR3 spans 14 amino acids. Germline V gene sequence: CDR1 SGHKS, CDR2 YYEKEE (reference sequence). CDR3 amino acids: CASSLGDLNYGYTF. The CDR3 bases are TGTGCCAGCAGCTTGGGTGATCTTAACTATGGCTACACCTTC.

The chain has TRBV27 and TRBJ1-3; D is ambiguous. The CDR3 loop spans 14 amino acids. V was trimmed by 2 bases and J by 6 bases, leaving 11 bases between them. Germline lookup yields CDR1 MNHEY and CDR2 SMNVEV (reference sequence). DNA for the CDR3: TGTGCCAGCAGTTTAGCGCCAGGTGAAAACACCATATATTTT. Its protein is CASSLAPGENTIYF.